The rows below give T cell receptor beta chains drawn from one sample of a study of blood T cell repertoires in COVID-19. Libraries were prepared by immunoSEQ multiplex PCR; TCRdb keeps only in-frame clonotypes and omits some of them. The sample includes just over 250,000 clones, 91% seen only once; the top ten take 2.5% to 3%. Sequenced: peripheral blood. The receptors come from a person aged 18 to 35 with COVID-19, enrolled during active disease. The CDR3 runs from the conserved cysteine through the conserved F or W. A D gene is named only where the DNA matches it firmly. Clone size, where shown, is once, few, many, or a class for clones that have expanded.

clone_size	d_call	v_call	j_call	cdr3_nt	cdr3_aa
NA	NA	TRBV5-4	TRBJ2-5	TGTGCCAGCAGCTTCCGAGGAGGAGAGACCCAGTACTTC	CASSFRGGETQYF
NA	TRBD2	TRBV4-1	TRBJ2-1	TGCGCCAGCAGCCTTGTTAAGCTTGGACTAGCGGTAGGCCGGGCTGAGCAGTTCTTC	CASSLVKLGLAVGRAEQFF
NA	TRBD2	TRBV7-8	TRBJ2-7	TGTGCCAGCAGCTTAGAAGCACTAGCGGGACACTACGAGCAGTACTTC	CASSLEALAGHYEQYF
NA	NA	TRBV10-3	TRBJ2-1	TGTGCCATCAGGAGTCCCCATTTATCGGGGAATGAGCAGTTCTTC	CAIRSPHLSGNEQFF
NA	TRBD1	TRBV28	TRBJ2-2	TGTGCCAGCAGTTTAGTTGCAGGGGGCTGGACCGGGGAGCTGTTTTTT	CASSLVAGGWTGELFF
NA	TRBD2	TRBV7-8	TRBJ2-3	TGTGCCAGCAGCTTTGGGCGGGAGGGCCCCAGCCGCACAGATACGCAGTATTTT	CASSFGREGPSRTDTQYF
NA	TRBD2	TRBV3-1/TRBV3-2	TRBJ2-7	TGTGCCAGCAGCTCCGGGCCGGCTAGCGGGGCGACAGCTAGCGAGCAGTACTTC	CASSSGPASGATASEQYF
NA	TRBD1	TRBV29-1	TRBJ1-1	TGCAGCGTCGGAGGACAGGGGGTTGCTGAAGCTTTCTTT	CSVGGQGVAEAFF
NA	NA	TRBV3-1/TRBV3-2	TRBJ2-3	TGTGCCAGCAGCCGGGACTCAACCTTCCCCACAGATACGCAGTATTTT	CASSRDSTFPTDTQYF
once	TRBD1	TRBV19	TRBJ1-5	TGTGCCAGTAGGCCGGGACAGGGACTTAGCAATCAGCCCCAGCATTTT	CASRPGQGLSNQPQHF
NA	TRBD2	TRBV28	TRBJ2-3	TGTGCCAGCAGTTCTGAGACTAGCGGGATTGATACGCAGTATTTT	CASSSETSGIDTQYF
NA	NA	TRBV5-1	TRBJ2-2	TGCGCCAGCAGCTTGGGACAGACATACACCGGGGAGCTGTTTTTT	CASSLGQTYTGELFF
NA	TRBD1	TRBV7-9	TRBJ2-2	TGTGCCAGCAGCCCGACAGGGGGGAACACCGGGGAGCTGTTTTTT	CASSPTGGNTGELFF
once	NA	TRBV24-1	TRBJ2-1	TGTGCCACCAGTGATTTGACAGGGAGCTCCTACAATGAGCAGTTCTTC	CATSDLTGSSYNEQFF
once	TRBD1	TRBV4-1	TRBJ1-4	TGCGCCAGCATGAGTAGGGGGACAGGGGGCTTAGGGGAAAAACTGTTTTTT	CASMSRGTGGLGEKLFF
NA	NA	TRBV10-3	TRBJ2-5	TGTGCCATCAGTGAGTCCCGGCCCAGTTCTAGCCAGTACTTC	CAISESRPSSSQYF
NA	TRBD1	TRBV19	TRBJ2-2	TGTGCCAGTAGTGCGACAGGGGGGAACACCGGGGAGCTGTTTTTT	CASSATGGNTGELFF